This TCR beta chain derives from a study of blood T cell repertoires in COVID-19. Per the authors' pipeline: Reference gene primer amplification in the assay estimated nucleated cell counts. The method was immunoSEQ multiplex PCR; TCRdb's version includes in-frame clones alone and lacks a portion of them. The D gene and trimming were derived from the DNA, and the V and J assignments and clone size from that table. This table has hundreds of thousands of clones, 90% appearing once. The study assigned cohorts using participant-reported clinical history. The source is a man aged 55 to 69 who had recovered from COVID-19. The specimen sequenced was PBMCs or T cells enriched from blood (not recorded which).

CDR3 bases: TGTGCCAGCAGCAGGACACCTCCCTACGAGCAGTACTTC. It encodes CASSRTPPYEQYF. This chain links TRBV5-6 with TRBJ2-7, with a weak D call TRBD1 (5 bases). Germline assignment: CDR1 SGHDT and CDR2 YYEEEE. Trimming cost V 4 bases and J 2 bases, with 10 bases left between them. The CDR3 is 13 amino acids. The full variable domain, in which reference TRBV5-6 and TRBJ2-7 provide the parts outside the CDR3, is DAGVTQSPTHLIKTRGQQVTLRCSPKSGHDTVSWYQQALGQGPQFIFQYYEEEERQRGNFPDRFSGHQFPNYSSELNVNALLLGDSALYLCASSRTPPYEQYFGPGTRLTVT.